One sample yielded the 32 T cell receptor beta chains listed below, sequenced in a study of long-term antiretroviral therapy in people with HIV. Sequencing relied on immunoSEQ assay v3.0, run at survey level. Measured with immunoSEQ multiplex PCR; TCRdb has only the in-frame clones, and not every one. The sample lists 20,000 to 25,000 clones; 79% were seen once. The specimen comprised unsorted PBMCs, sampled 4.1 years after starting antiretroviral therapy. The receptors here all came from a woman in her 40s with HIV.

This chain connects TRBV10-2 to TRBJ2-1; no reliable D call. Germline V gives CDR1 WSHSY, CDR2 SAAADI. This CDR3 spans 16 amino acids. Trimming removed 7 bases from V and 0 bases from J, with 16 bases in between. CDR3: CASINQDPLSYNEQFF. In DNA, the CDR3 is TGCGCCAGCATTAACCAGGACCCCCTCTCCTACAATGAGCAGTTCTTC.

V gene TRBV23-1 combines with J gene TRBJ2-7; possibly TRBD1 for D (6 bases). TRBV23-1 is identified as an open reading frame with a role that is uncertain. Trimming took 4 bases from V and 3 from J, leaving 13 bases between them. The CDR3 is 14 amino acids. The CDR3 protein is CASSPPGQNYEQYF. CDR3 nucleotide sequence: TGCGCCAGCAGTCCCCCGGGACAAAACTACGAGCAGTACTTC.

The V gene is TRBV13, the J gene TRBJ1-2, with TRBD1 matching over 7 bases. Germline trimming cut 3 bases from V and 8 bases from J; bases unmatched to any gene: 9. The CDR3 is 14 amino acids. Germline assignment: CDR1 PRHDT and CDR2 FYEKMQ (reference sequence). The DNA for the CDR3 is TGTGCCAGCAGCTTTAGACAGGGTCAGGAGGGCTACACCTTC. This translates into CASSFRQGQEGYTF.

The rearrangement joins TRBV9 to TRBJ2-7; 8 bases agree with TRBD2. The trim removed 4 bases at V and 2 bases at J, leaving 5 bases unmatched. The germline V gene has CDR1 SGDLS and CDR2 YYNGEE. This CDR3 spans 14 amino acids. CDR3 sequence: CASSSGLAAYEQYF. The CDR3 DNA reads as TGTGCCAGCAGCTCCGGACTAGCCGCCTACGAGCAGTACTTC.

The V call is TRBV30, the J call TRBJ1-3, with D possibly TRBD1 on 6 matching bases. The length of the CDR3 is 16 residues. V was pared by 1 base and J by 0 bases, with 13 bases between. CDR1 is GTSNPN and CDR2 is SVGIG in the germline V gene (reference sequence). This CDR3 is CAWSDDRYISGNTIYF. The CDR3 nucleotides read TGTGCCTGGAGTGATGACAGGTACATCTCTGGAAACACCATATATTTT.

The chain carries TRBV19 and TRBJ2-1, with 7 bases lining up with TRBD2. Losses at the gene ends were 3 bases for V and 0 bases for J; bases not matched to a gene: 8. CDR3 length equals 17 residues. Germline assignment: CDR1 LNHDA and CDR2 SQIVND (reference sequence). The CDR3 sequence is CASSISSGHRSYNEQFF. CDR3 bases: TGTGCCAGTAGTATTTCTAGCGGACACCGCTCCTACAATGAGCAGTTCTTC. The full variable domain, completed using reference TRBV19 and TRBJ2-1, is DGGITQSPKYLFRKEGQNVTLSCEQNLNHDAMYWYRQDPGQGLRLIYYSQIVNDFQKGDIAEGYSVSREKKESFPLTVTSAQKNPTAFYLCASSISSGHRSYNEQFFGPGTRLTVL.

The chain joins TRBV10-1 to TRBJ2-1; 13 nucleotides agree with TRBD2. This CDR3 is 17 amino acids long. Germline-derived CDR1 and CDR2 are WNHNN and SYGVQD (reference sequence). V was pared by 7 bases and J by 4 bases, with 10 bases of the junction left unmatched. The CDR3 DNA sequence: TGCGCCAGCACCTGGACTAGCGGGAGTCTCGGGTACAATGAGCAGTTCTTC. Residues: CASTWTSGSLGYNEQFF.

CDR3 region: CASSSRAGGGELFF. The DNA for the CDR3 is TGTGCCAGCAGCTCCCGAGCTGGGGGCGGGGAGCTGTTTTTT. This chain uses TRBV9 with TRBJ2-2; D possibly matches TRBD1 or TRBD2 (5 bases each). This CDR3 has 14 residues. Germline V gene lookup returns CDR1 SGDLS and CDR2 YYNGEE. V gave up 4 bases and J gave up 7 bases, with 14 bases separating them.

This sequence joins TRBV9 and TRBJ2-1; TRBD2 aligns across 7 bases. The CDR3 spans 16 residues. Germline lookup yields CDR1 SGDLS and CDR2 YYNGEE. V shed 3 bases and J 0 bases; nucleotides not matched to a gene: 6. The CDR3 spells CASSALADSSYNEQFF. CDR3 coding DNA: TGTGCCAGCAGCGCCCTAGCGGATAGCTCCTACAATGAGCAGTTCTTC.

The CDR3 nucleotides read TGTGCCAGCAGCTGGACTAGCGGGCTGTACAATGAGCAGTTCTTC. Translating gives CASSWTSGLYNEQFF. The V call is TRBV2, the J call TRBJ2-1, with TRBD2 identical over 11 bases. The CDR3 consists of 15 residues. Looked up from germline, CDR1 is SNHLY and CDR2 is FYNNEI. Trimming took 6 bases from V and 4 from J; bases not matched to a gene: 5.

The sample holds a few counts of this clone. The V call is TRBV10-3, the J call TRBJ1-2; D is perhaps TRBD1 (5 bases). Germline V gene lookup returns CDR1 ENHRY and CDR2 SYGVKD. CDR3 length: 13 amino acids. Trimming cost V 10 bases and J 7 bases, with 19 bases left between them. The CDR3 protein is CATGPGVELGYTF. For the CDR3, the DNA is TGTGCCACCGGACCGGGGGTCGAGCTTGGCTACACCTTC.

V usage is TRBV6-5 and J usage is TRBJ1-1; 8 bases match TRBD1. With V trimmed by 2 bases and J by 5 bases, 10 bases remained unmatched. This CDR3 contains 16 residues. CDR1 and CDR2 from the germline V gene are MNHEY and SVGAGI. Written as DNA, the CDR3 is TGTGCCAGCAGTTACACAGGACAGGGACGGGGGACTGAAGCTTTCTTT. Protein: CASSYTGQGRGTEAFF.

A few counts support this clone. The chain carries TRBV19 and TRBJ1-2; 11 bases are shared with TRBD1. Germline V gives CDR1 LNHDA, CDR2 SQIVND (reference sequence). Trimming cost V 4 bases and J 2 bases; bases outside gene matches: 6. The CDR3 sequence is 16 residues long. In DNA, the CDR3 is TGTGCCAGTAGTACCTCGGGACAGGGGGTAAACTATGGCTACACCTTC. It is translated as CASSTSGQGVNYGYTF.

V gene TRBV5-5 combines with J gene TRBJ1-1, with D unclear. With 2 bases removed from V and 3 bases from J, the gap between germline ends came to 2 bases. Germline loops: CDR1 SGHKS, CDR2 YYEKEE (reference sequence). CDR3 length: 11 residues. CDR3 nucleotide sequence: TGTGCCAGCAGCTTTCACACTGAAGCTTTCTTT. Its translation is CASSFHTEAFF.

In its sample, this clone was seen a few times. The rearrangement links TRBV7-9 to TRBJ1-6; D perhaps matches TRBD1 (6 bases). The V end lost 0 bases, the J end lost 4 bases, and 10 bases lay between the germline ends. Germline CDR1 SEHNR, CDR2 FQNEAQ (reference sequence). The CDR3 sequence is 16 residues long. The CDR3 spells CASSLAGTQYNSPLHF. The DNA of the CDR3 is TGTGCCAGCAGCTTAGCAGGGACACAATATAATTCACCCCTCCACTTT. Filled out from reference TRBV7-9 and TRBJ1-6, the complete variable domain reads DTGVSQNPRHKITKRGQNVTFRCDPISEHNRLYWYRQTLGQGPEFLTYFQNEAQLEKSRLLSDRFSAERPKGSFSTLEIQRTEQGDSAMYLCASSLAGTQYNSPLHFGNGTRLTVT.

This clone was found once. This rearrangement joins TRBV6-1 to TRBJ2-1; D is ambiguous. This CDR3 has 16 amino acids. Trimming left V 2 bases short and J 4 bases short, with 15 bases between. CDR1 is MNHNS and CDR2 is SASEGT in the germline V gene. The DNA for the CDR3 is TGTGCCAGCAGTGAAAGTGTGGTGTGGGGTTACAATGAGCAGTTCTTC. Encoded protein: CASSESVVWGYNEQFF.

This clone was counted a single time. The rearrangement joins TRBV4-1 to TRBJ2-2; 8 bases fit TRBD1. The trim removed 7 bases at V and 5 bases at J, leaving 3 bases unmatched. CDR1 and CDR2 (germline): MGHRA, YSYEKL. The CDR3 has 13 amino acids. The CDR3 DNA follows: TGCGCCAGCACGCGGACAGGGACCGGGGAGCTGTTTTTT. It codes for CASTRTGTGELFF.

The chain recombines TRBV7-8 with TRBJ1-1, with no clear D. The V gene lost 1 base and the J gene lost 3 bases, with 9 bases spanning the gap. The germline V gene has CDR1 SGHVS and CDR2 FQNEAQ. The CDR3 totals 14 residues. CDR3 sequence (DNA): TGTGCCAGCAGCTTAGTCAGTAGGGACACTGAAGCTTTCTTT. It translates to CASSLVSRDTEAFF.

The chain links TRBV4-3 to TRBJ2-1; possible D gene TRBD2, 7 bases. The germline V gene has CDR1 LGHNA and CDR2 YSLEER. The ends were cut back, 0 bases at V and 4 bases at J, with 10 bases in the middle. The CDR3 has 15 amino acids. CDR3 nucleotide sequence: TGCGCCAGCAGCCAAGATGAGGGGGGGTACAATGAGCAGTTCTTC. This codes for CASSQDEGGYNEQFF.

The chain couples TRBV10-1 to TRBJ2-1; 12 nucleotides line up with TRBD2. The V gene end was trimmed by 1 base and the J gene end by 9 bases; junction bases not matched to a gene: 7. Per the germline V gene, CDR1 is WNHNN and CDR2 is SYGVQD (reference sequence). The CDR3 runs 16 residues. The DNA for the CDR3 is TGCGCCAGCAGTGAGTTTCTAGCGGGAGGGCGAAGTGAGCAGTTCTTC. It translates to CASSEFLAGGRSEQFF.

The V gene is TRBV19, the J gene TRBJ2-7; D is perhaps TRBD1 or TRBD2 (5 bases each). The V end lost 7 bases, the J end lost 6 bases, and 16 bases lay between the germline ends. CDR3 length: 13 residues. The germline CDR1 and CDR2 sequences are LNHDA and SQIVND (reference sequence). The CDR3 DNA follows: TGTGCCAGTAAAAACTTTGGGACGGGCGAGCAGTACTTC. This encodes CASKNFGTGEQYF. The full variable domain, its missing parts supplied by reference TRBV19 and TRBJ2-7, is DGGITQSPKYLFRKEGQNVTLSCEQNLNHDAMYWYRQDPGQGLRLIYYSQIVNDFQKGDIAEGYSVSREKKESFPLTVTSAQKNPTAFYLCASKNFGTGEQYFGPGTRLTVT.

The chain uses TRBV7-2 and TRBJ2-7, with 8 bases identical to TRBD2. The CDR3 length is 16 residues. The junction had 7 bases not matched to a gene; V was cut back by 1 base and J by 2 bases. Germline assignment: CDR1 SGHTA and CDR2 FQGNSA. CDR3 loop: CASSLGSTSGAYEQYF. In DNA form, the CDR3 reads TGTGCCAGCAGCTTAGGTTCAACTAGCGGTGCCTACGAGCAGTACTTC.

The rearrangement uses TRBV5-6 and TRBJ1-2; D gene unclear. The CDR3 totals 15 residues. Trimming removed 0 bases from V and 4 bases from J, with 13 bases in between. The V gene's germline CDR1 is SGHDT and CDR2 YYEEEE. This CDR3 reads CASSLERILSYGYTF. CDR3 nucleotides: TGTGCCAGCAGCTTGGAGCGGATCCTGAGCTATGGCTACACCTTC.

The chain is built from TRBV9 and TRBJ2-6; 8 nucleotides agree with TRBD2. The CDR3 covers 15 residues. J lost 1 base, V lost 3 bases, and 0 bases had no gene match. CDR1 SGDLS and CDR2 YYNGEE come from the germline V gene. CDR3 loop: CASSASGSGANVLTF. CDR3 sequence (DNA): TGTGCCAGCAGCGCTAGCGGGTCTGGGGCCAACGTCCTGACTTTC.

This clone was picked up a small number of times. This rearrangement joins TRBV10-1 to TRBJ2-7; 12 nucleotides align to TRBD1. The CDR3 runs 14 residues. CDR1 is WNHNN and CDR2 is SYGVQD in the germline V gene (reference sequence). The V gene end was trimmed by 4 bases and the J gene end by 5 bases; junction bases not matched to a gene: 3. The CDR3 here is CASSAGTGGNEQYF. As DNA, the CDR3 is TGCGCCAGCAGTGCCGGGACAGGGGGCAACGAGCAGTACTTC.

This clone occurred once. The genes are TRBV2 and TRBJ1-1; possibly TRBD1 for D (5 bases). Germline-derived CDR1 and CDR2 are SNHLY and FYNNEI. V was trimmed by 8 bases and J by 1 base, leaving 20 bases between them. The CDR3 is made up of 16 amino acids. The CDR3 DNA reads TGTGCCAGCCGCCGGGGGGAGGGACTAGGGAACACTGAAGCTTTCTTT. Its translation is CASRRGEGLGNTEAFF.

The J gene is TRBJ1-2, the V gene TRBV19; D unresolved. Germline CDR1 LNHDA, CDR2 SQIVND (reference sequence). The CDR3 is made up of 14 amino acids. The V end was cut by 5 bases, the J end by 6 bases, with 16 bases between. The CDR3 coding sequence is TGTGCCAGTAGTCCCACTCTCCTGGGTAATGGCTACACCTTC. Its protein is CASSPTLLGNGYTF.

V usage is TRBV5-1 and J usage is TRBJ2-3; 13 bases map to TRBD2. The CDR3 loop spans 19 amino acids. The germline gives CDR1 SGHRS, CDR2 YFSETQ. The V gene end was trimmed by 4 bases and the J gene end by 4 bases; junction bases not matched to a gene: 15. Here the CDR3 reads CASSPGLAGSQMGPDTQYF. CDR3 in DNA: TGCGCCAGCAGCCCGGGACTAGCGGGGAGTCAAATGGGCCCAGATACGCAGTATTTT.

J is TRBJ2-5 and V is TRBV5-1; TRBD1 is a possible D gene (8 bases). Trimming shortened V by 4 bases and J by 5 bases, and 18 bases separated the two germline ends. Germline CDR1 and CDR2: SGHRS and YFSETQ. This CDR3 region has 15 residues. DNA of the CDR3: TGCGCCAGCAGCCCATACAGGGGGGGTCAGGAGACCCAGTACTTC. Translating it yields CASSPYRGGQETQYF.

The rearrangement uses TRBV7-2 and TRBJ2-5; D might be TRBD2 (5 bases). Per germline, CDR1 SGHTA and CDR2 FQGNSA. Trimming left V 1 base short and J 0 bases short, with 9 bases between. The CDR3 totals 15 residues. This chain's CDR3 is CASSLDAGNQETQYF. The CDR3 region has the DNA TGTGCCAGCAGCTTAGATGCGGGCAACCAAGAGACCCAGTACTTC.

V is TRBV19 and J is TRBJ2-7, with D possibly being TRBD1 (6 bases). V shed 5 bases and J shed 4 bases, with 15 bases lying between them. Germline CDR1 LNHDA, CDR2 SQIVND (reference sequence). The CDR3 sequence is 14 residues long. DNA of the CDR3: TGTGCCAGTAGTCCAAGGGACACGGATTACGAGCAGTACTTC. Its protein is CASSPRDTDYEQYF.

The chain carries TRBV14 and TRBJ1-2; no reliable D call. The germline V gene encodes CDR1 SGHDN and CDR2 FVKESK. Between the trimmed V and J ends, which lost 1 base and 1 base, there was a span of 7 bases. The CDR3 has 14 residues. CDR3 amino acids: CASSQVGFNYGYTF. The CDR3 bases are TGTGCCAGCAGCCAAGTCGGGTTTAACTATGGCTACACCTTC.